The 7 T cell receptor beta chains given below trace back to one sample, sequenced in a study of STAT3 mutations in large granular lymphocyte leukemia (dated by TCRdb to the late 2010s). Overall study results and their limits: At least one immunodominant TCRbeta clonotype was present in every T-LGLL patient, and multiple immunodominant subclonotypes appeared in about half of the T-LGLL patients.

No cognate antigen is known for these TCRs. Libraries were constructed by the immunoSEQ multiplex PCR assay. In TCRdb, the immuneACCESS table is reduced to in-frame sequences with V and J assigned. These tables do not hold every clone; where another copy was compared, an unresolved V gene accounts for under half, and the others remain unexplained. This sample has 15,000 or so clones in its table, and 65% to 85% of those were observed once. Approximately 56% of the sample is taken by the ten largest. Sequenced sample: peripheral blood mononuclear cells. The receptors come from a man aged 60 to 75 with T-cell large granular lymphocyte leukemia. Some clones in this sample may be carry-over from other donors' samples. The age is the age at diagnosis.

This chain joins TRBV28 and TRBJ2-2, with D uncertain. CDR3 length: 11 amino acids. Germline assignment: CDR1 MDHEN and CDR2 SYDVKM. V lost 6 bases, J lost 4 bases, and 3 bases lay in between. CDR3 sequence reads: CASSVTGELFF. CDR3 sequence (DNA): TGTGCCAGCAGCGTCACCGGGGAGCTGTTTTTT.

This sequence joins TRBV30 and TRBJ2-1; D may be TRBD2 (5 bases). CDR1 and CDR2 from the germline V gene are GTSNPN and SVGIG (reference sequence). The ends were cut back, 4 bases at V and 9 bases at J, with 16 bases in the middle. The CDR3 runs 13 residues. The CDR3 protein is CAWIGSRAGEQFF. DNA of the CDR3: TGTGCCTGGATAGGGTCTAGGGCGGGTGAGCAGTTCTTC. The full variable domain, completed using reference TRBV30 and TRBJ2-1, is SQTIHQWPATLVQPVGSPLSLECTVEGTSNPNLYWYRQAAGRGLQLLFYSVGIGQISSEVPQNLSASRPQDRQFILSSKKLLLSDSGFYLCAWIGSRAGEQFFGPGTRLTVL.

The rearrangement joins TRBV4-3 to TRBJ2-7; D not certain. The CDR3 runs 14 residues. V dropped 0 bases and J dropped 2 bases, with 8 bases sitting between them. Germline CDR1 reads LGHNA; CDR2 reads YSLEER. The CDR3 bases are TGCGCCAGCAGCCAAGATGTCCGAGCCTACGAGCAGTACTTC. It yields the protein CASSQDVRAYEQYF.

V usage is TRBV7-8 and J usage is TRBJ1-5, with D unclear. Trimming cost V 5 bases and J 0 bases, with 8 bases left between them. Germline V lookup: CDR1 SGHVS, CDR2 FQNEAQ. The CDR3 is 14 amino acids. This CDR3 is CASSPGASNQPQHF. The CDR3 bases are TGTGCCAGCAGCCCAGGAGCTAGCAATCAGCCCCAGCATTTT.

V is TRBV19 and J is TRBJ1-1; the match to TRBD1 covers 10 bases. Looked up from germline, CDR1 is LNHDA and CDR2 is SQIVND (reference sequence). CDR3 length equals 15 residues. The ends lost 4 bases at V and 4 bases at J; junction bases unmatched: 6. CDR3 region: CASSTGQGVGTEAFF. The DNA of the CDR3 is TGTGCCAGTAGTACAGGACAGGGGGTAGGCACTGAAGCTTTCTTT.

The chain has TRBV20-1 and TRBJ1-1, with D hard to call. V lost 6 bases and J lost 7, with 9 bases in between. The CDR3 contains 10 residues. Per the germline V gene, CDR1 is DFQATT and CDR2 is SNEGSKA (reference sequence). CDR3 sequence (DNA): TGCAGTGCCCGGCCGTTTGAAGCTTTCTTT. It yields the protein CSARPFEAFF.

The chain uses TRBV6-1 and TRBJ2-5; 10 bases are a match to TRBD1. The CDR3 loop spans 14 amino acids. Per the germline V gene, CDR1 is MNHNS and CDR2 is SASEGT. J lost 3 bases, V lost 6 bases, and 4 bases had no gene match. The CDR3 DNA sequence: TGTGCCAGCAGGATAGGGACAGGGGAAGAGACCCAGTACTTC. This encodes CASRIGTGEETQYF.